These 27 T cell receptor beta chains were sequenced from one sample in a study of T cell responses to AZD1222 COVID-19 vaccine. Method: immunoSEQ multiplex PCR; TCRdb's copy keeps in-frame clones and lacks some. The data hold about 140,000 clones, with under 90% observed a single time. The sample in question was peripheral blood, obtained 28 days after the second AZD1222 dose. These TCRs come from an adult who received the AZD1222 COVID-19 vaccine.

This clone appeared once. The chain has TRBV4-2 and TRBJ1-2, with a possible D match to TRBD1 (5 bases). The CDR3 sequence is 16 residues long. Germline V gives CDR1 LGHNA, CDR2 YNFKEQ. With 4 bases removed from V and 2 bases from J, the gap between germline ends came to 17 bases. For the CDR3, the DNA is TGTGCCAGCAGCCCAGGGCCGACAGTCCGAAACTATGGCTACACCTTC. Translating gives CASSPGPTVRNYGYTF.

This clone was seen a handful of times. The rearrangement links TRBV7-9 to TRBJ1-1; D is uncertain. The V end was cut by 2 bases, the J end by 5 bases, with 9 bases between. The CDR3 spans 13 residues. Looked up from germline, CDR1 is SEHNR and CDR2 is FQNEAQ (reference sequence). The CDR3 bases are TGTGCCAGCAGCTTATTTTTGGGGACTGAAGCTTTCTTT. It codes for CASSLFLGTEAFF.

This clone was detected once. The chain couples TRBV7-6 to TRBJ2-6; D unresolved. The CDR3 covers 17 residues. V lost 2 bases and J lost 1, with 12 bases in between. Germline CDR1 SGHVS, CDR2 FNYEAQ. CDR3 sequence reads: CASSLMMHGSGANVLTF. The CDR3 coding sequence is TGTGCCAGCAGCTTAATGATGCACGGGTCTGGGGCCAACGTCCTGACTTTC.

This clone occurred once. Different DNA sequences within this sample yield the same CDR3. The rearrangement links TRBV24-1 to TRBJ1-5; D gene unclear. Germline lookup yields CDR1 KGHDR and CDR2 SFDVKD. Trimming pared 7 bases from V and 1 base from J, leaving 4 bases between. The CDR3 contains 12 residues. The CDR3 region has the DNA TGTGCCACCAGCGACAGCAATCAGCCCCAGCATTTT. Translated: CATSDSNQPQHF.

The rearrangement uses TRBV6-1 and TRBJ2-7; TRBD1 matches at 7 bases. Per the germline V gene, CDR1 is MNHNS and CDR2 is SASEGT. The CDR3 runs 17 residues. Trimming cost V 3 bases and J 4 bases; bases outside gene matches: 15. The CDR3 DNA reads TGTGCCAGCAGTGAGCTTAGAGGGGGCCTAGAGGCTTACGAGCAGTACGTC. Amino acid sequence: CASSELRGGLEAYEQYV.

The gene calls are TRBV10-2 and TRBJ1-3; no clear D gene. Trimming left V 2 bases short and J 0 bases short, with 8 bases between. CDR3 length: 15 residues. CDR1 and CDR2 from the germline V gene are WSHSY and SAAADI. The CDR3 nucleotides read TGCGCCAGCAGTGAGATACGTGACTCTGGAAACACCATATATTTT. Protein sequence: CASSEIRDSGNTIYF.

CDR3 sequence reads: CASRTDNHSGNTIYF. The DNA for the CDR3 is TGTGCCAGCAGAACAGACAACCACTCTGGAAACACCATATATTTT. The V call is TRBV6-5, the J call TRBJ1-3, with D unresolved. V was trimmed by 6 bases and J by 0 bases, leaving 12 bases between them. The CDR3 runs to 15 residues. Germline V lookup: CDR1 MNHEY, CDR2 SVGAGI.

The V gene is TRBV2, the J gene TRBJ1-2, with 7 nucleotides matching TRBD1. There are 14 residues in the CDR3. Unmatched junction bases numbered 7, after V lost 6 bases and J lost 3 bases. The germline gives CDR1 SNHLY, CDR2 FYNNEI. CDR3: CASSLQGKDYGYTF. The DNA of the CDR3 is TGTGCCAGCAGCCTACAGGGGAAGGACTATGGCTACACCTTC. The full variable domain, its missing parts supplied by reference TRBV2 and TRBJ1-2, is EPEVTQTPSHQVTQMGQEVILRCVPISNHLYFYWYRQILGQKVEFLVSFYNNEISEKSEIFDDQFSVERPDGSNFTLKIRSTKLEDSAMYFCASSLQGKDYGYTFGSGTRLTVV.

In its sample, this clone was seen once. This specimen includes other DNA sequences encoding the same CDR3. The chain combines TRBV18 with TRBJ1-6; no definite D call. Germline V gene sequence: CDR1 KGHSH, CDR2 LQKENI. V lost 2 bases, J lost 7 bases, and 6 bases lay in between. This CDR3 region has 13 residues. In DNA form, the CDR3 reads TGTGCCAGCTCACCATCAGTAAATTCACCCCTCCACTTT. It specifies CASSPSVNSPLHF.

This clone came up once. The chain employs TRBV19 and TRBJ1-6; D is undetermined. The CDR3 is made up of 17 amino acids. The V gene lost 0 bases and the J gene lost 7 bases, with 16 bases spanning the gap. Germline values: CDR1 LNHDA, CDR2 SQIVND (reference sequence). This chain's CDR3 is CASSIDRAARTNSPLHF. The CDR3, as DNA: TGTGCCAGTAGTATAGATCGTGCAGCCCGGACCAATTCACCCCTCCACTTT.

CDR3 sequence: CASSLARGRVANEQFF. Here the CDR3 DNA reads TGTGCCAGCAGCTTAGCTAGGGGCAGGGTTGCTAATGAGCAGTTCTTC. The rearrangement links TRBV11-3 to TRBJ2-1; D might be TRBD1 (5 bases). V dropped 1 base and J dropped 7 bases, with 17 bases sitting between them. This CDR3 region has 16 residues. Germline V gene data show CDR1 as SGHNT and CDR2 as YENEEA.

The chain combines TRBV5-4 with TRBJ2-1; TRBD2 aligns across 13 bases. The V segment lost 3 bases and the J segment 5 bases; nucleotides outside the gene matches: 8. The germline CDR1 and CDR2 sequences are SGHNT and YYREEE (reference sequence). This CDR3 has 17 residues. CDR3 nucleotides: TGTGCCAGCAGCTGGCAAAGGACTAGCGGGAGACACAATGAGCAGTTCTTC. It translates to CASSWQRTSGRHNEQFF.

CDR3 sequence reads: CASSQDSVGRWQETQYF. In DNA form, the CDR3 reads TGCGCCAGCAGCCAAGATAGTGTGGGGAGGTGGCAAGAGACCCAGTACTTC. The chain joins TRBV4-1 to TRBJ2-5, with D perhaps matching TRBD2 (6 bases). The CDR3 contains 17 residues. The V end was cut by 0 bases, the J end by 2 bases, with 16 bases between. Germline V lookup: CDR1 MGHRA, CDR2 YSYEKL.

J is TRBJ1-6 and V is TRBV11-1, with 8 bases aligning to TRBD1. V trimming: 3 bases; J trimming: 5 bases; junction bases outside the gene matches: 3. Germline values: CDR1 SGHAT, CDR2 FQDESV (reference sequence). The CDR3 contains 15 residues. The CDR3 sequence: CASSFRQGNNSPLHF. The DNA for the CDR3 is TGTGCCAGCAGCTTCCGACAGGGGAATAATTCACCCCTCCACTTT.

The chain carries TRBV4-1 and TRBJ1-5; D gene ambiguous. The V end was cut by 1 base, the J end by 4 bases, with 11 bases between. There are 15 residues in the CDR3. CDR1 is MGHRA, CDR2 YSYEKL, per germline. This CDR3 is CASSQVGEGNQPQHF. The DNA for the CDR3 is TGCGCCAGCAGCCAAGTTGGTGAGGGTAATCAGCCCCAGCATTTT.

The chain has TRBV28 and TRBJ1-1; a weak D match, TRBD1 (6 bases). CDR3 length: 13 amino acids. Germline loops: CDR1 MDHEN, CDR2 SYDVKM. V dropped 6 bases and J dropped 1 base, with 9 bases sitting between them. CDR3 region: CASRWDKNTEAFF. The CDR3 DNA reads TGTGCCAGCAGATGGGACAAGAACACTGAAGCTTTCTTT. Drawing the rest from reference TRBV28 and TRBJ1-1, the complete variable domain is DVKVTQSSRYLVKRTGEKVFLECVQDMDHENMFWYRQDPGLGLRLIYFSYDVKMKEKGDIPEGYSVSREKKERFSLILESASTNQTSMYLCASRWDKNTEAFFGQGTRLTVV.

The CDR3 DNA sequence: TGTGCCAGCAGTGAAAGGATGATGAACACTGAAGCTTTCTTT. This codes for CASSERMMNTEAFF. The rearrangement joins TRBV6-1 to TRBJ1-1; D gene ambiguous. The CDR3 totals 14 residues. Trimming left V 2 bases short and J 0 bases short, with 7 bases between. The germline V gene encodes CDR1 MNHNS and CDR2 SASEGT.

A word on this clone: The sample contains more than one DNA sequence encoding this CDR3. The chain joins TRBV28 to TRBJ1-6, with 9 positions matching TRBD1. The V gene's germline CDR1 is MDHEN and CDR2 SYDVKM. V shed 6 bases and J 6 bases; nucleotides not matched to a gene: 6. The length of the CDR3 is 15 residues. The CDR3 protein is CASSTPGQGNSPLHF. CDR3 coding DNA: TGTGCCAGCAGCACCCCGGGACAGGGTAATTCACCCCTCCACTTT.

There are a few counts of this clone. The chain uses TRBV6-2 or TRBV6-3 and TRBJ1-5; 10 nucleotides agree with TRBD1. The CDR3 covers 15 residues. CDR1 is MNHEY and CDR2 is SVGEGT in the germline V gene. J gave up 4 bases and V 5 bases, and 5 bases lay outside the gene matches. The CDR3 spells CASSTTGGRNQPQHF. The CDR3 nucleotides read TGTGCCAGCAGTACGACAGGGGGCAGGAATCAGCCCCAGCATTTT.

The chain is built from TRBV7-2 and TRBJ2-2; D possibly corresponds to TRBD2 (6 bases). The CDR3 sequence is 13 residues long. Deletions cut 5 bases from V and 8 bases from J, with 12 bases between. CDR1 is SGHTA and CDR2 is FQGNSA in the germline V gene. CDR3 loop: CASSQLASGELFF. DNA of the CDR3: TGTGCCAGCAGCCAACTAGCTTCGGGGGAGCTGTTTTTT. Looking up the rest from reference TRBV7-2 and TRBJ2-2 gives the full variable domain: GAGVSQSPSNKVTEKGKDVELRCDPISGHTALYWYRQSLGQGLEFLIYFQGNSAPDKSGLPSDRFSAERTGGSVSTLTIQRTQQEDSAVYLCASSQLASGELFFGEGSRLTVL.

The chain links TRBV29-1 to TRBJ1-2, with D maybe TRBD1 (6 bases). The germline gives CDR1 SQVTM, CDR2 ANQGSEA. The CDR3 is 13 amino acids. V dropped 7 bases and J dropped 0 bases, with 12 bases sitting between them. The CDR3 reads CSAGQNTNYGYTF. The CDR3 nucleotides read TGCAGCGCCGGACAGAATACTAACTATGGCTACACCTTC.

This clone appeared once. The rearrangement links TRBV29-1 to TRBJ1-2; D possibly corresponds to TRBD1 (6 bases). Germline V lookup: CDR1 SQVTM, CDR2 ANQGSEA. The CDR3 is 12 residues long. The V and J ends lost 4 bases and 3 bases respectively, with 9 bases between them. The CDR3, as DNA: TGCAGCGTTGTGCGACAGGACTATGGCTACACCTTC. Its protein product is CSVVRQDYGYTF.

V gene TRBV18 combines with J gene TRBJ1-2; D perhaps matches TRBD1 (5 bases). The V end lost 3 bases, the J end lost 0 bases, and 17 bases lay between the germline ends. CDR1 and CDR2 (germline): KGHSH, LQKENI. The CDR3 has 17 amino acids. The CDR3 sequence is CASSPFEGRTANYGYTF. CDR3 sequence (DNA): TGTGCCAGCTCACCGTTCGAGGGGCGGACGGCTAACTATGGCTACACCTTC.

This rearrangement joins TRBV19 to TRBJ2-1, with D possibly called TRBD1 or TRBD2 (5 bases each). The germline CDR1 and CDR2 sequences are LNHDA and SQIVND (reference sequence). The CDR3 covers 13 residues. Trimming took off 5 bases at V and 4 bases at J, with 9 bases between the two ends. CDR3 DNA: TGTGCCAGTAGTGGGGGATTATACAATGAGCAGTTCTTC. Residues: CASSGGLYNEQFF.

The V gene is TRBV5-5, the J gene TRBJ2-1, with no clear D. The V gene lost 4 bases and the J gene lost 6 bases, with 26 bases spanning the gap. This CDR3 has 18 residues. Germline loops: CDR1 SGHKS, CDR2 YYEKEE (reference sequence). CDR3 in DNA: TGTGCCAGCAGCCGATTAAGTTCAGCGAACCAAATCGGCAATGAGCAGTTCTTC. It codes for CASSRLSSANQIGNEQFF.

The chain links TRBV18 to TRBJ2-7, with D perhaps given as TRBD1 or TRBD2 (5 bases each). CDR1 KGHSH and CDR2 LQKENI come from the germline V gene. The germline V and J ends were trimmed by 2 bases and 4 bases, with 9 bases remaining between them. The CDR3 has 13 residues. CDR3 region: CASSPGTGYEQYF. The CDR3 nucleotides are TGTGCCAGCTCACCAGGGACGGGTTACGAGCAGTACTTC.

The chain links TRBV9 to TRBJ2-2; possible D gene TRBD1, 6 bases. V dropped 3 bases and J dropped 4 bases, with 10 bases sitting between them. Germline CDR1 and CDR2: SGDLS and YYNGEE. This CDR3 comprises 14 residues. CDR3 nucleotide sequence: TGTGCCAGCAGCGGGGGGCTCGGCACCGGGGAGCTGTTTTTT. It is translated as CASSGGLGTGELFF.